The clone carrying this TCR beta chain was counted at least ten times. The antigen remains undetermined. This sample is drawn from a study of regulatory T cells in long-lasting Graves disease. Study background: In persistent Graves' disease, antithyroid drugs had been taken for over 5 years and TSH receptor antibodies stayed positive.

Time point given: persistent/refractory GD, antithyroid drugs over 5 years with positive TRAb. Isolated PBMC RNA provided the starting material for the TCR library. Recruitment took place at an endocrinology department in Xi'an, China. Findings and limits, study-wide: Sample size was small, which may have lowered accuracy.

In building TCR beta libraries, iRepertoire HTBI primers were used together with Arm-PCR of CDR3 regions. One entry per CDR3 protein results from TCRdb running MiXCR on the multiplex PCR reads. Among around 460,000 distinct CDR3 sequences listed, 20% to 25% were seen once. Trimming shortened V by 4 bases and J by 5 bases, and 15 bases separated the two germline ends. There are 14 residues in the CDR3. Germline V gene lookup returns CDR1 MDHEN and CDR2 SYDVKM. Here the sequenced sample was peripheral blood mononuclear cells (PBMCs), taken when the disease was refractory, from a patient treated with antithyroid drugs. This sequence originates from a female donor with Graves disease. The chain has TRBV28 and TRBJ2-7; D is perhaps TRBD1 or TRBD2 (5 bases each). The CDR3 sequence is CASSSDGAVDEQYF. The CDR3 DNA follows: TGTGCCAGCAGTTCGGACGGGGCGGTCGACGAGCAGTACTTC.